Here is one T cell receptor (beta chain) with its context. The data originate from a study of identical twins. This CDR3 has 13 amino acids. The V gene lost 5 bases and the J gene lost 3 bases, with 12 bases spanning the gap. CDR1 and CDR2 from the germline V gene are DFQATT and SNEGSKA (reference sequence). TCRdb independently ran MiXCR on the 5' RACE reads; one entry per CDR3 protein. The table includes more than 400,000 distinct CDR3 sequences, roughly 15% detected once. These data also featured in a second study, about yellow fever vaccine responses in identical twins.

This sequence was found in a woman younger than 35 in good health. This sequence joins TRBV20-1 and TRBJ2-3, with unresolved D. The sample taken for sequencing was CD4+ T cells sorted from blood. As DNA, the CDR3 is TGCAGTGCTGACCGTTTAGGTACAGATACGCAGTATTTT. It is translated as CSADRLGTDTQYF.